These T cell receptor beta chains were read from a single sample in a study of blood T cells in healthy people across ages. TCRdb reprocessed the 5' RACE reads with MiXCR, giving one entry per CDR3 protein. Of 550,000 to 750,000 distinct CDR3 sequences detected, 20% to 25% appear once; the ten largest clones hold 3% to 4.5%. The sequenced sample consisted of blood. The receptors were sampled from a man in his 70s in good health. Both conserved end residues are part of each CDR3. Each record gives: V gene, D gene, clone size, J gene, CDR3 DNA, CDR3 protein. The D gene is left open where the match is weak. Expanded clones are given a class, and other clones once, few, many or no size at all.

TRBV14	-	-	TRBJ2-7	TGTGCCAGCAGCCAAGATCGACAGGCCCGGCAGTACTTC	CASSQDRQARQYF
TRBV7-9	-	-	TRBJ2-5	TGCGCCAGCAGCTTGGTGGCAGCTGAGACCCAGTACTTC	CASSLVAAETQYF
TRBV29-1	TRBD1	-	TRBJ1-1	TGCAGCGTTCAGGGACAGGTTGAGAGTGAAGCTTTCTTT	CSVQGQVESEAFF
TRBV9	-	few	TRBJ2-2	TGTGCCAGCAGCGTAGTAGTGGACGGAAAGCTGTTATTT	CASSVVVDGKLLF
TRBV5-6	-	many	TRBJ2-2	TGTGCCAGCAGCTTGGCCCTACAGGGAACCGGGGAGCTGTTTTTT	CASSLALQGTGELFF
TRBV7-2	-	-	TRBJ1-3	TGTGCCAGCAGCTTAGGGGGCAACTCTGGAAACACCATATATTTT	CASSLGGNSGNTIYF
TRBV5-1	-	-	TRBJ2-1	TGCGCCAGCAGCTTGGAAAACAATGAGCAGTTCTTC	CASSLENNEQFF
TRBV12-3/TRBV12-4	-	-	TRBJ2-7	TGTGCCAGCAGGGCAGGGGGGATCTCCTACGAGCAGTACTTC	CASRAGGISYEQYF
TRBV20-1	-	few	TRBJ2-3	TGCAGTGCTAGAGATGGTCCGGTCACAGATACGCAGTATTTT	CSARDGPVTDTQYF
TRBV2	TRBD2	few	TRBJ2-3	TGTGCCAGCTCCGGGACTAGCGGGAGGGCCCTCGGAGATACGCAGTATTTT	CASSGTSGRALGDTQYF
TRBV7-2	-	-	TRBJ2-3	TGTGCCAGCAGCTTAGAGGGGCAAGTGGGAATACGCACAGATACGCAGTATTTT	CASSLEGQVGIRTDTQYF
TRBV7-9	-	-	TRBJ1-1	TGTGCCAGCAGCCTACCCGGGACGTTCATGAACACTGAAGCTTTCTTT	CASSLPGTFMNTEAFF
TRBV5-4	TRBD1	-	TRBJ2-7	TGTGCCGGCAGCTCGGACAGGGCCTACGAGCAGTACTTC	CAGSSDRAYEQYF
TRBV5-6	TRBD1	few	TRBJ2-7	TGTGCCAGCAGCGGCGACAGGGCCGCCTACGAGCAGTACTTC	CASSGDRAAYEQYF
TRBV7-3	-	-	TRBJ2-1	TGTGCCAGTAGCTTAACGGCGGGATCCCCCAATGAGCAGTTCTTC	CASSLTAGSPNEQFF
TRBV9	-	-	TRBJ1-5	TGTGCCAGCCCAACAGAGCGGGGAAACGGTCAGCCCCAGCATTTT	CASPTERGNGQPQHF
TRBV7-9	TRBD2	-	TRBJ2-3	TGTGCCAGCAGCCGCGGACTAGCCCCAGATACGCAGTATTTT	CASSRGLAPDTQYF
TRBV18	TRBD2	few	TRBJ2-1	TGTGCCAGCTCACTGGATCAACCGGGAGGCGATGAGCAGTTCTTC	CASSLDQPGGDEQFF
TRBV5-1	-	many	TRBJ2-5	TGCGCCAGCAGCTTGTTCGGTAGCAGCCAAGAGACCCAGTACTTC	CASSLFGSSQETQYF
TRBV6-6	-	-	TRBJ1-5	TGTGCCAGCGCCAATGGGGGGCGTCAGCCCCAGCATTTT	CASANGGRQPQHF
TRBV29-1	TRBD1	once	TRBJ2-3	TGCAGCGAGGGGACAGGGGGCTTTGATACGCAGTATTTT	CSEGTGGFDTQYF
TRBV7-6	TRBD2	-	TRBJ2-5	TGTGCCAGCAGCCTACTAGCGGACCATTTGGGGACCCAGTACTTC	CASSLLADHLGTQYF
TRBV7-9	TRBD2	few	TRBJ2-2	TGTGCCAGCAGCCCGCAGCGGGAGCAGAACGGGGAGCTGTTTTTT	CASSPQREQNGELFF
TRBV5-1	TRBD2	few	TRBJ2-7	TGCGCCAGCAGCCGCACCGGGAGGCAAAGCTCCTACGAGCAGTACTTC	CASSRTGRQSSYEQYF
TRBV3-1	-	few	TRBJ1-1	TGTGCCAGCAGCCAAAGGAGAGGACTGAACACTGAAGCTTTCTTT	CASSQRRGLNTEAFF
TRBV7-2	-	few	TRBJ2-1	TGTGCCAGCAGCTTATTTCGGAAGAAGGGAGGTGAGCAGTTCTTC	CASSLFRKKGGEQFF
TRBV20-1	TRBD1	-	TRBJ2-2	TGCAGTGCGACGCGACAGGGGGGAAAGGGGGAGCTGTTTTTT	CSATRQGGKGELFF
TRBV7-3	-	many	TRBJ2-2	TGTGCCAGCAGCTTAAGGGGCGCGAACACCGGGGAGCTGTTTTTT	CASSLRGANTGELFF
TRBV5-1	-	-	TRBJ2-7	TGCGCCAGCAGCTTACTACTCCTCGAGGACGAGCAGTACTTC	CASSLLLLEDEQYF
TRBV6-4	TRBD1	few	TRBJ2-5	TGTGCCAGCAGTGACCGGGACAGGGGATACGGGACCCAGTACTTC	CASSDRDRGYGTQYF
TRBV29-1	-	-	TRBJ1-1	TGCAGCGTTGGAAGTGGCGTGGAGGACACTGAAGCTTTCTTT	CSVGSGVEDTEAFF
TRBV28	TRBD2	many	TRBJ2-7	TGTGCCAGCAGTCCTCTACTAGCGGGAGTCGAGCAGTACTTC	CASSPLLAGVEQYF
TRBV7-9	TRBD2	few	TRBJ2-4	TGTGCCAGCAGCTTCCCGGGACTAGAAAACATTCAGTACTTC	CASSFPGLENIQYF
TRBV5-5	-	few	TRBJ2-2	TGTGCCAGCAGCTTGGGGAGGAACTACGGGGAGCTGTTTTTT	CASSLGRNYGELFF
TRBV10-3	-	few	TRBJ1-2	TGTGCCATCAGTGAGTCCCTGGCAGGGGCGGATGGCTACACCTTC	CAISESLAGADGYTF
TRBV19	TRBD2	-	TRBJ2-7	TGTGCCAGTAGTGTCCGTGGGAGCGGGAGAGTTGAATCCGAGCAGTACTTC	CASSVRGSGRVESEQYF
TRBV20-1	-	few	TRBJ2-7	TGCAGTGCTAGAGATAGTCCGGGAGCGGTCTCCTACGAGCAGTACTTC	CSARDSPGAVSYEQYF
TRBV12-3/TRBV12-4	-	once	TRBJ2-7	TGTGCCAGCAGTTTGACTCCCTCTAACTACGAGCAGTACTTC	CASSLTPSNYEQYF